These 32 T cell receptor beta chains originate from one sample sequenced in a study of blood T cell repertoires in COVID-19. Clones were sequenced by immunoSEQ multiplex PCR, and TCRdb holds only the in-frame ones, with some missing. This repertoire shows 90,000 to 120,000 clones, about three quarters found once; its top ten account for about 4.3%. Input material: peripheral blood. The receptors originated from a man in his 70s with acute or convalescent COVID-19.

The count of this clone is one. This chain links TRBV18 with TRBJ2-1, with TRBD2 matching over 14 bases. CDR1 and CDR2 from the germline V gene are KGHSH and LQKENI. Trimming at V came to 6 bases and at J to 2 bases, leaving 12 bases not matched to a gene. The CDR3 is 19 residues long. The CDR3 nucleotides read TGTGCCAGCTCTTTCGGGACTAGCGGGGGACTAGGAACCTACAATGAGCAGTTCTTC. Protein: CASSFGTSGGLGTYNEQFF.

CDR3 bases: TGTGCCAGCAGCGTTTCGAGCGGGGGGGTTTTCAATGAGCAGTTCTTC. Its protein is CASSVSSGGVFNEQFF. V is TRBV9 and J is TRBJ2-1; the match to TRBD2 covers 10 bases. Looked up from germline, CDR1 is SGDLS and CDR2 is YYNGEE. This CDR3 spans 16 amino acids. The trim removed 2 bases at V and 6 bases at J, leaving 8 bases unmatched.

V and J are TRBV6-5 and TRBJ2-7, with 7 bases that match TRBD1. The junction had 5 bases not matched to a gene; V was cut back by 2 bases and J by 1 base. Germline CDR1 and CDR2: MNHEY and SVGAGI. The CDR3 covers 15 residues. The CDR3 sequence is CASSYGQAASYEQYF. DNA of the CDR3: TGTGCCAGCAGTTACGGACAGGCTGCTTCCTACGAGCAGTACTTC.

This clone appeared a few times. V is TRBV27 and J is TRBJ1-5, with TRBD1 as a possible D gene (5 bases). Germline V gene data show CDR1 as MNHEY and CDR2 as SMNVEV (reference sequence). With 1 base removed from V and 2 bases from J, the gap between germline ends came to 12 bases. The CDR3 contains 16 residues. The CDR3 sequence: CASSLYQGGGNQPQHF. The CDR3 DNA is TGTGCCAGCAGTTTATATCAGGGCGGGGGCAATCAGCCCCAGCATTTT.

This clone is a singleton in its sample. The CDR3, as DNA: TGTGCCAGCCAAGCGGGGCCGGGCGGGGAGCTGTTTTTT. Translating gives CASQAGPGGELFF. The rearrangement uses TRBV6-5 and TRBJ2-2, with 7 bases matching TRBD2. CDR1 is MNHEY and CDR2 is SVGAGI in the germline V gene. The CDR3 length is 13 residues. V trimming: 8 bases; J trimming: 7 bases; junction bases outside the gene matches: 7.

The rearrangement uses TRBV6-6 and TRBJ1-5, with D perhaps matching TRBD1 (5 bases). The length of the CDR3 is 16 residues. Per germline, CDR1 MNHNY and CDR2 SVGAGI (reference sequence). V lost 6 bases, J lost 0 bases, and 15 bases lay in between. The CDR3 region has the DNA TGTGCCAGCAGCCGCAGGGATAGTGCTAGCAATCAGCCCCAGCATTTT. Its protein is CASSRRDSASNQPQHF.

The chain is built from TRBV6-5 and TRBJ1-5; 10 bases line up with TRBD1. The V gene's germline CDR1 is MNHEY and CDR2 SVGAGI. This CDR3 has 15 amino acids. Trimming took 6 bases from V and 5 from J; bases not matched to a gene: 7. This chain's CDR3 is CASRLGQGGYQPQHF. CDR3 DNA sequence: TGTGCCAGCAGGTTAGGACAGGGGGGATATCAGCCCCAGCATTTT.

The genes are TRBV5-4 and TRBJ1-1; a possible D gene is TRBD1 (5 bases). The CDR3 sequence is 15 residues long. Trimming stripped 4 bases from V and 4 bases from J, with 17 bases between. Germline lookup yields CDR1 SGHNT and CDR2 YYREEE (reference sequence). The CDR3, as DNA: TGTGCCAGCAGCGAATTAACAGGCGGGGTCACTGAAGCTTTCTTT. This gives the protein CASSELTGGVTEAFF.

The CDR3 sequence: CASSLEGARRNTIYF. The CDR3 nucleotides are TGTGCCAGCAGTTTGGAGGGGGCGCGACGAAACACCATATATTTT. V is TRBV27 and J is TRBJ1-3; 7 positions match TRBD1. The junction had 7 bases not matched to a gene; V was cut back by 3 bases and J by 5 bases. The length of the CDR3 is 15 residues. The germline V gene has CDR1 MNHEY and CDR2 SMNVEV (reference sequence).

The table lists this clone with a few counts. V and J are TRBV7-3 and TRBJ2-3; TRBD1 matches at 8 bases. Trimming removed 4 bases from V and 2 bases from J; junction bases left unmatched: 5. This CDR3 has 15 residues. Germline V gives CDR1 SGHTA, CDR2 FQGTGA. The CDR3 DNA follows: TGTGCCAGCAGCTCCCGGACAGGGACCACAGATACGCAGTATTTT. Protein sequence: CASSSRTGTTDTQYF.

V usage is TRBV6-6 and J usage is TRBJ1-1; a possible D gene is TRBD1 (6 bases). The germline V gene encodes CDR1 MNHNY and CDR2 SVGAGI (reference sequence). V lost 6 bases, J lost 1 base, and 9 bases lay in between. This CDR3 region has 13 residues. The CDR3 reads CASSEQGNTEAFF. CDR3 DNA: TGTGCCAGCAGCGAACAGGGGAACACTGAAGCTTTCTTT.

This sequence joins TRBV5-1 and TRBJ1-5, with TRBD1 matching over 9 bases. Germline values: CDR1 SGHRS, CDR2 YFSETQ. Trimming cost V 2 bases and J 8 bases; bases outside gene matches: 2. The CDR3 spans 13 residues. Here the CDR3 reads CASSLDRGEPQHF. The CDR3 DNA sequence: TGCGCCAGCAGCTTAGACAGGGGGGAGCCCCAGCATTTT.

This chain connects TRBV6-5 to TRBJ1-2, with 9 bases aligning to TRBD1. CDR3 length equals 14 residues. Germline assignment: CDR1 MNHEY and CDR2 SVGAGI. Trimming removed 6 bases from V and 6 bases from J; junction bases left unmatched: 8. CDR3 loop: CASSLQGARDGYTF. Here the CDR3 DNA reads TGTGCCAGCAGCCTACAGGGGGCGCGGGATGGCTACACCTTC.

The chain combines TRBV10-1 with TRBJ2-2; D not resolved. CDR3 length equals 13 residues. Germline CDR1 and CDR2: WNHNN and SYGVQD (reference sequence). V was clipped by 5 bases and J by 0 bases, with 4 bases between them. The CDR3 nucleotides read TGCGCCAGCAGTCCGTCGAACACCGGGGAGCTGTTTTTT. This sequence encodes CASSPSNTGELFF.

The rearrangement uses TRBV13 and TRBJ2-7, with a tentative D call TRBD1 (5 bases). Trimming left V 5 bases short and J 0 bases short, with 17 bases between. Germline V gene sequence: CDR1 PRHDT, CDR2 FYEKMQ (reference sequence). The CDR3 spans 16 residues. CDR3 protein: CASSPRTSSYSYEQYF. Written as DNA, the CDR3 is TGTGCCAGCAGCCCCCGGACATCATCGTACTCCTACGAGCAGTACTTC.

This rearrangement joins TRBV3-1 (or the pseudogene TRBV3-2) to TRBJ1-2, with 8 bases fitting TRBD1. The trim removed 1 base at V and 0 bases at J, leaving 7 bases unmatched. The CDR3 length is 17 residues. CDR1 and CDR2 (germline): LGHDT, YNNKEL (reference sequence). The CDR3 DNA is TGTGCCAGCAGCCAAGGGACAGGGCTGTCGTCTAACTATGGCTACACCTTC. Protein: CASSQGTGLSSNYGYTF.

The chain recombines TRBV11-3 with TRBJ2-2, with D possibly matching TRBD1 (6 bases). Germline values: CDR1 SGHNT, CDR2 YENEEA. The CDR3 has 14 residues. Deletions cut 5 bases from V and 7 bases from J, with 14 bases between. Written as DNA, the CDR3 is TGTGCCAGCAGCACCGGGACAAAAAACGGGGAGCTGTTTTTT. It specifies CASSTGTKNGELFF.

This clone was detected only once. The V call is TRBV18, the J call TRBJ2-7; D might be TRBD2 (6 bases). This CDR3 is 12 amino acids long. The germline CDR1 and CDR2 sequences are KGHSH and LQKENI. Trimming removed 3 bases at V and 5 bases at J, with 8 bases between. In DNA, the CDR3 is TGTGCCAGCTCACCCAGGGAGGACGAGCAGTACTTC. Its protein is CASSPREDEQYF.

The chain recombines TRBV5-1 with TRBJ1-1; the match to TRBD1 covers 9 bases. The V gene's germline CDR1 is SGHRS and CDR2 YFSETQ. This CDR3 comprises 15 residues. V was clipped by 2 bases and J by 1 base; unmatched bases: 3. The CDR3 nucleotides are TGCGCCAGCAGCTTTCTGGGACAGGGGAACACTGAAGCTTTCTTT. Its translation is CASSFLGQGNTEAFF.

The chain is built from TRBV20-1 and TRBJ1-1; D is uncertain. The V gene's germline CDR1 is DFQATT and CDR2 SNEGSKA (reference sequence). V was shortened by 0 bases and J by 13 bases, with 9 bases between the two germline ends. This CDR3 contains 10 residues. This chain's CDR3 is CSARDRNDFF. The CDR3 coding sequence is TGCAGTGCTAGAGACAGGAATGATTTCTTT.

This chain joins TRBV4-1 and TRBJ1-2; TRBD1 matches 7 bases. The CDR3 is 14 amino acids. Germline assignment: CDR1 MGHRA and CDR2 YSYEKL. V lost 3 bases, J lost 3 bases, and 4 bases stayed unmatched. CDR3 nucleotide sequence: TGCGCCAGCAGCCATCCGACAGGGCACTATGGCTACACCTTC. Its protein product is CASSHPTGHYGYTF.

This chain links TRBV2 with TRBJ1-2; D is perhaps TRBD1 (5 bases). The CDR3 has 13 residues. Trimming pared 4 bases from V and 3 bases from J, leaving 9 bases between. Germline V gene sequence: CDR1 SNHLY, CDR2 FYNNEI. Written as DNA, the CDR3 is TGTGCCAGCAGTGTGGGGGGGGACTATGGCTACACCTTC. Protein product: CASSVGGDYGYTF. The full variable domain, in which reference TRBV2 and TRBJ1-2 provide the parts outside the CDR3, is EPEVTQTPSHQVTQMGQEVILRCVPISNHLYFYWYRQILGQKVEFLVSFYNNEISEKSEIFDDQFSVERPDGSNFTLKIRSTKLEDSAMYFCASSVGGDYGYTFGSGTRLTVV.

V gene TRBV2 combines with J gene TRBJ1-3; D not certain. The germline V gene encodes CDR1 SNHLY and CDR2 FYNNEI. Between the trimmed V and J ends, which lost 2 bases and 0 bases, there was a span of 5 bases. The CDR3 has 14 residues. The CDR3 protein is CASSEYRSGNTIYF. CDR3 in DNA: TGTGCCAGCAGTGAATATCGCTCTGGAAACACCATATATTTT.

This clone was observed a few times. The gene calls are TRBV5-4 and TRBJ1-1; perhaps TRBD1 as D (6 bases). Germline CDR1 SGHNT, CDR2 YYREEE (reference sequence). Trimming removed 5 bases at V and 0 bases at J, with 11 bases between. The CDR3 totals 14 residues. CDR3 nucleotide sequence: TGTGCCAGCAGGAAAGGGGGTCTGAACACTGAAGCTTTCTTT. Translation: CASRKGGLNTEAFF.

The rearrangement links TRBV6-5 to TRBJ1-2, with 7 positions matching TRBD1. The germline CDR1 and CDR2 sequences are MNHEY and SVGAGI. The CDR3 is 14 residues long. Trimming cost V 7 bases and J 5 bases; bases outside gene matches: 10. CDR3 sequence reads: CASKVTPTGYGYTF. The CDR3 region has the DNA TGTGCCAGCAAGGTAACCCCGACAGGGTATGGCTACACCTTC.

This clone was counted once. V gene TRBV2 combines with J gene TRBJ1-3, with D perhaps TRBD1 (5 bases). The CDR3 loop spans 13 amino acids. Germline values: CDR1 SNHLY, CDR2 FYNNEI. V dropped 6 bases and J dropped 0 bases, with 6 bases sitting between them. This chain's CDR3 is CASRDTSGNTIYF. CDR3 sequence (DNA): TGTGCCAGCAGGGACACCTCTGGAAACACCATATATTTT.

The rearrangement uses TRBV2 and TRBJ2-3; 9 bases match TRBD2. Germline lookup yields CDR1 SNHLY and CDR2 FYNNEI. V lost 5 bases to trimming and J lost 6 bases; unmatched junction nucleotides: 6. CDR3 length: 14 amino acids. Here the CDR3 DNA reads TGTGCCAGCAGTTTAGCGGGGGATGGGGATACGCAGTATTTT. It translates to CASSLAGDGDTQYF. Based on the CDR3 plus reference TRBV2 and TRBJ2-3, the full variable domain is EPEVTQTPSHQVTQMGQEVILRCVPISNHLYFYWYRQILGQKVEFLVSFYNNEISEKSEIFDDQFSVERPDGSNFTLKIRSTKLEDSAMYFCASSLAGDGDTQYFGPGTRLTVL.

This clone occurred a few times. The chain has TRBV19 and TRBJ1-2, with TRBD1 as a possible D gene (6 bases). Germline V CDR1 and CDR2: LNHDA, SQIVND (reference sequence). V lost 7 bases and J 4 bases, leaving 16 bases between the germline ends. This CDR3 comprises 14 residues. The CDR3 is CASNTPDRSYGYTF. The CDR3 DNA reads as TGTGCCAGTAATACCCCCGACAGGTCCTATGGCTACACCTTC. The variable domain in full, completed from reference TRBV19 and TRBJ1-2, reads DGGITQSPKYLFRKEGQNVTLSCEQNLNHDAMYWYRQDPGQGLRLIYYSQIVNDFQKGDIAEGYSVSREKKESFPLTVTSAQKNPTAFYLCASNTPDRSYGYTFGSGTRLTVV.

This clone was counted once. The genes are TRBV14 and TRBJ2-1; D gene uncertain. This CDR3 contains 16 residues. V was cut by 1 base and J by 4 bases, with 14 bases left in between. CDR1 and CDR2 (germline): SGHDN, FVKESK. CDR3 in amino acids: CASSQVEQLSYNEQFF. The CDR3 coding sequence is TGTGCCAGCAGCCAAGTCGAACAGTTGTCATACAATGAGCAGTTCTTC.

The chain uses TRBV19 and TRBJ1-1; a weak D match, TRBD1 (6 bases). The CDR3 is 13 amino acids. Trimming removed 8 bases from V and 0 bases from J, with 10 bases in between. Per germline, CDR1 LNHDA and CDR2 SQIVND (reference sequence). In DNA, the CDR3 is TGTGCCAGTCAAGACAGGTTGAACACTGAAGCTTTCTTT. Translation: CASQDRLNTEAFF. Using reference TRBV19 and TRBJ1-1 for the parts outside the CDR3, the full variable domain is DGGITQSPKYLFRKEGQNVTLSCEQNLNHDAMYWYRQDPGQGLRLIYYSQIVNDFQKGDIAEGYSVSREKKESFPLTVTSAQKNPTAFYLCASQDRLNTEAFFGQGTRLTVV.

CDR3 coding DNA: TGTGCCAGCAGCTGGACAGGGAAGGATCAGCCCCAGCATTTT. Translating it yields CASSWTGKDQPQHF. The chain has TRBV5-5 and TRBJ1-5; 8 nucleotides line up with TRBD1. Trimming removed 3 bases from V and 5 bases from J; junction bases left unmatched: 4. Germline CDR1 is SGHKS and CDR2 is YYEKEE (reference sequence). The CDR3 totals 14 residues.

The rearrangement joins TRBV2 to TRBJ1-6; D may be TRBD1 (6 bases). Trimming took off 10 bases at V and 2 bases at J, with 12 bases between the two ends. The germline CDR1 and CDR2 sequences are SNHLY and FYNNEI. The length of the CDR3 is 14 residues. The CDR3 region is CATCRQAYNSPLHF. CDR3 in DNA: TGTGCCACCTGTAGACAGGCCTATAATTCACCCCTCCACTTT.